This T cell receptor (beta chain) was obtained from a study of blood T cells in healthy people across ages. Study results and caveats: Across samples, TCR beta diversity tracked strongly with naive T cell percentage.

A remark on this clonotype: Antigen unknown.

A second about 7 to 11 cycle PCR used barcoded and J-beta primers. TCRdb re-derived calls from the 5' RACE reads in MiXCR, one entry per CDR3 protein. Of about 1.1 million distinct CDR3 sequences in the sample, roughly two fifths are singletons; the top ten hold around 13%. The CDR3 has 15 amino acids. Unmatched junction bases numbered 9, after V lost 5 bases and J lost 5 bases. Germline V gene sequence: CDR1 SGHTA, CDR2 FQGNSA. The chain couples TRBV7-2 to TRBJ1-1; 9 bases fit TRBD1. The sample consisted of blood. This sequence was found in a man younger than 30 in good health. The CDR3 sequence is CASSLRTGDLTEAFF. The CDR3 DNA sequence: TGTGCCAGCAGCCTACGGACAGGGGATCTGACTGAAGCTTTCTTT.